In this sample, the clone carrying this T cell receptor (beta chain) turned up once. Its antigen remains unknown. TCRdb used MiXCR to reprocess the multiplex PCR reads, holding one entry per CDR3 protein. The sample includes more than 50,000 distinct CDR3 sequences, 45% to 60% of them seen just once. The data stem from a study of breast tumors, draining lymph nodes, adjacent tissues. The CDR3 covers 13 residues. The germline V gene encodes CDR1 ENHRY and CDR2 SYGVKD. Trimming pared 10 bases from V and 1 base from J, leaving 11 bases between. Findings and limits, study-wide: Tumor repertoires ranked between lymph nodes and nontumor tissue in diversity, with V and J gene preferences. Data only fit, rather than demonstrated, lymph node origin of most tumor T cells. Tumor and nontumor repertoires were significantly more similar in luminal-like than in basal-like breast cancer.

Sequences were obtained from breast tumor tissue. The rearrangement joins TRBV10-3 to TRBJ1-5; D is ambiguous. The source is a female donor with breast cancer. Some clones in this sample may be carry-over from other donors' samples. The CDR3 sequence is CATRPESNQPQHF. The CDR3 DNA reads TGTGCCACCAGGCCAGAAAGCAATCAGCCCCAGCATTTT.